The 22 T cell receptor beta chains listed next were all sequenced from one sample in a study of shared clonotypes between healthy human individuals. The protocol was immunoSEQ multiplex PCR, while the TCRdb copy is restricted to in-frame clones and leaves out a portion. The repertoire holds hundreds of thousands of clones, 80% to 90% seen once, with 15% to 20% in the top ten. Sample: memory CD8+ T cells sorted from blood. Subset noted: CD45RO+ cells pooled with CCR7-negative TemRA cells. These receptors were taken from a man between 18 and 35 years old in good health.

The V gene is TRBV9, the J gene TRBJ2-7; tentatively, D is TRBD1 (6 bases). The germline V and J ends were trimmed by 0 bases and 0 bases, with 13 bases remaining between them. From germline, CDR1 is SGDLS and CDR2 YYNGEE. There are 16 residues in the CDR3. CDR3 residues: CASSVGGGLTSYEQYF. The CDR3 nucleotides are TGTGCCAGCAGCGTAGGTGGGGGCCTGACCTCCTACGAGCAGTACTTC.

This clone was detected ten times or more. The chain employs TRBV2 and TRBJ2-7, with TRBD1 as a possible D gene (6 bases). The V end was cut by 6 bases, the J end by 7 bases, with 13 bases between. The CDR3 sequence is 12 residues long. Germline V gene lookup returns CDR1 SNHLY and CDR2 FYNNEI. The CDR3 spells CASRLNRVEQYF. CDR3 coding DNA: TGTGCCAGCAGACTAAACAGGGTGGAGCAGTACTTC.

The rearrangement joins TRBV9 to TRBJ2-2; TRBD2 matches 14 bases. Germline lookup yields CDR1 SGDLS and CDR2 YYNGEE. The CDR3 spans 16 residues. The trim removed 7 bases at V and 7 bases at J, leaving 9 bases unmatched. CDR3 residues: CASGPGLAGVGGELFF. Written as DNA, the CDR3 is TGTGCCAGCGGACCGGGACTAGCGGGAGTGGGCGGGGAGCTGTTTTTT.

The chain recombines TRBV2 with TRBJ2-3, with D possibly being TRBD1 or TRBD2 (6 bases each). V gave up 8 bases and J gave up 0 bases, with 18 bases separating them. CDR1 is SNHLY and CDR2 is FYNNEI in the germline V gene. This CDR3 region has 16 residues. In DNA form, the CDR3 reads TGTGCCAGCGGCACAGGGAGGTGGACTAGCACAGATACGCAGTATTTT. The encoded protein is CASGTGRWTSTDTQYF.

The chain recombines TRBV28 with TRBJ1-4; no clear D gene. CDR3 size: 12 residues. Germline-derived CDR1 and CDR2 are MDHEN and SYDVKM. The chain's CDR3 is CASRATNEKLFF. CDR3 nucleotide sequence: TGTGCGTCGAGGGCAACTAATGAAAAACTGTTTTTT.

The rearrangement joins TRBV4-1 to TRBJ1-3; TRBD1 matches 7 bases. The J segment lost 5 bases and the V segment lost 0 bases, leaving 10 bases of the junction unmatched. Germline V lookup: CDR1 MGHRA, CDR2 YSYEKL. The CDR3 length is 17 residues. The CDR3 is CASSQDQDRSWRNTIYF. The CDR3, as DNA: TGCGCCAGCAGCCAAGATCAGGACAGGTCGTGGAGAAACACCATATATTTT.

The V and J genes are TRBV6-5 and TRBJ1-5; D is unclear. The CDR3 length is 14 residues. Germline-derived CDR1 and CDR2 are MNHEY and SVGAGI. V lost 6 bases and J lost 5, with 14 bases in between. CDR3 in DNA: TGTGCCAGCAGCCCGGCCGGTCCTGATCAGCCCCAGCATTTT. Translation gives CASSPAGPDQPQHF.

The CDR3 region is CASTMTNPSTDTQYF. The CDR3 DNA reads as TGCGCCAGCACTATGACTAACCCTAGCACAGATACGCAGTATTTT. The V call is TRBV10-2, the J call TRBJ2-3, with a tentative D call TRBD2 (5 bases). Trimming pared 7 bases from V and 0 bases from J, leaving 14 bases between. CDR3 length equals 15 residues. Germline assignment: CDR1 WSHSY and CDR2 SAAADI.

The CDR3 loop is CASSKLRGANTEAFF. CDR3 sequence (DNA): TGTGCCAGCAGTAAACTCAGGGGGGCGAACACTGAAGCTTTCTTT. The chain links TRBV6-5 to TRBJ1-1; TRBD1 agrees at 7 bases. Per the germline V gene, CDR1 is MNHEY and CDR2 is SVGAGI. The V gene end was trimmed by 5 bases and the J gene end by 1 base; junction bases not matched to a gene: 7. The CDR3 is made up of 15 amino acids.

This clone is a singleton in its sample. The chain carries TRBV14 and TRBJ2-3; D uncertain. The germline V and J ends were trimmed by 0 bases and 4 bases, with 8 bases remaining between them. The CDR3 length is 14 residues. CDR1 is SGHDN, CDR2 FVKESK, per germline. CDR3 amino acids: CASSQDLRADTQYF. CDR3 nucleotides: TGTGCCAGCAGCCAAGATCTTAGGGCAGATACGCAGTATTTT. The full variable domain, rest sourced from reference TRBV14 and TRBJ2-3, is EAGVTQFPSHSVIEKGQTVTLRCDPISGHDNLYWYRRVMGKEIKFLLHFVKESKQDESGMPNNRFLAERTGGTYSTLKVQPAELEDSGVYFCASSQDLRADTQYFGPGTRLTVL.

The gene calls are TRBV27 and TRBJ2-7; D unresolved. V was clipped by 3 bases and J by 5 bases, with 5 bases between them. From germline, CDR1 is MNHEY and CDR2 SMNVEV (reference sequence). This CDR3 is built from 11 residues. CDR3 sequence: CASSLGNEQYF. CDR3 bases: TGTGCCAGCAGTTTGGGGAACGAGCAGTACTTC.

CDR3 sequence reads: CASSPTGGRDEQFF. The CDR3 DNA follows: TGTGCCAGCAGCCCGACAGGGGGCAGGGATGAGCAGTTCTTC. This chain connects TRBV7-9 to TRBJ2-1; 10 nucleotides agree with TRBD1. Germline values: CDR1 SEHNR, CDR2 FQNEAQ (reference sequence). CDR3 length equals 14 residues. V lost 5 bases to trimming and J lost 8 bases; unmatched junction nucleotides: 6. Together with reference TRBV7-9 and TRBJ2-1, the CDR3 gives the full variable domain: DTGVSQNPRHKITKRGQNVTFRCDPISEHNRLYWYRQTLGQGPEFLTYFQNEAQLEKSRLLSDRFSAERPKGSFSTLEIQRTEQGDSAMYLCASSPTGGRDEQFFGPGTRLTVL.

The chain employs TRBV2 and TRBJ2-7, with 9 bases lining up with TRBD2. CDR3 size: 15 residues. Losses at the gene ends were 7 bases for V and 0 bases for J; bases not matched to a gene: 7. Germline V gene lookup returns CDR1 SNHLY and CDR2 FYNNEI. The CDR3 DNA is TGTGCCAGCATTATTAGCGGGGGCCTCTCCTACGAGCAGTACTTC. Translated: CASIISGGLSYEQYF. Full variable domain (outside the CDR3, taken from reference TRBV2 and TRBJ2-7): EPEVTQTPSHQVTQMGQEVILRCVPISNHLYFYWYRQILGQKVEFLVSFYNNEISEKSEIFDDQFSVERPDGSNFTLKIRSTKLEDSAMYFCASIISGGLSYEQYFGPGTRLTVT.

The chain combines TRBV4-3 with TRBJ2-3; 8 bases line up with TRBD2. V was pared by 3 bases and J by 5 bases, with 7 bases of the junction left unmatched. The CDR3 totals 15 residues. Germline lookup yields CDR1 LGHNA and CDR2 YSLEER. In nucleotides, the CDR3 is TGCGCCAGCAGCCACACAGCGGGAGCTATAGATACGCAGTATTTT. Translated: CASSHTAGAIDTQYF.

To note about this clone: The sample contains more than one DNA sequence encoding this CDR3. V is TRBV7-9 and J is TRBJ2-3, with D unclear. This CDR3 is built from 12 residues. CDR1 and CDR2 (germline): SEHNR, FQNEAQ (reference sequence). Trimming removed 0 bases from V and 4 bases from J, with 2 bases in between. This CDR3 reads CASSLAADTQYF. CDR3 bases: TGTGCCAGCAGCTTAGCCGCAGATACGCAGTATTTT.

CDR3 region: CASRLAVNTGELFF. For the CDR3, the DNA is TGTGCCAGCAGACTAGCCGTGAACACCGGGGAGCTGTTTTTT. This chain links TRBV2 with TRBJ2-2; D is perhaps TRBD2 (6 bases). This CDR3 spans 14 amino acids. V was trimmed by 6 bases and J by 1 base, leaving 9 bases between them. Germline assignment: CDR1 SNHLY and CDR2 FYNNEI.

The chain employs TRBV27 and TRBJ2-1; D is uncertain. CDR1 and CDR2 (germline): MNHEY, SMNVEV (reference sequence). The CDR3 spans 13 residues. The V gene lost 6 bases and the J gene lost 8 bases, with 14 bases spanning the gap. CDR3 in amino acids: CASSHNIWDEQFF. As DNA, the CDR3 is TGTGCCAGCAGCCACAACATCTGGGATGAGCAGTTCTTC.

The chain links TRBV5-4 to TRBJ1-1; D uncertain. Trimming took off 0 bases at V and 2 bases at J, with 8 bases between the two ends. The CDR3 sequence is 14 residues long. In germline, CDR1 is SGHNT, CDR2 YYREEE (reference sequence). As DNA, the CDR3 is TGTGCCAGCAGCTTGGTTTCGGACAACACTGAAGCTTTCTTT. Translation: CASSLVSDNTEAFF. The full variable domain, with the rest looked up from reference TRBV5-4 and TRBJ1-1, is ETGVTQSPTHLIKTRGQQVTLRCSSQSGHNTVSWYQQALGQGPQFIFQYYREEENGRGNFPPRFSGLQFPNYSSELNVNALELDDSALYLCASSLVSDNTEAFFGQGTRLTVV.

The rearrangement joins TRBV13 to TRBJ1-1, with a possible D match to TRBD1 (6 bases). The length of the CDR3 is 14 residues. Germline CDR1 reads PRHDT; CDR2 reads FYEKMQ (reference sequence). Trimming took 5 bases from V and 4 from J, leaving 14 bases between them. The CDR3, as DNA: TGTGCCAGCAGCGGCAGGGGCCGTGGCACTGAAGCTTTCTTT. Translating gives CASSGRGRGTEAFF.

The genes are TRBV9 and TRBJ2-1; 9 nucleotides match TRBD2. J was trimmed by 2 bases and V by 3 bases; bases with no gene match: 3. This CDR3 region has 15 residues. Germline CDR1 is SGDLS and CDR2 is YYNGEE. CDR3 amino acids: CASSASGVAYNEQFF. The CDR3 DNA follows: TGTGCCAGCAGCGCTAGCGGGGTAGCCTACAATGAGCAGTTCTTC.

The chain carries TRBV5-1 and TRBJ2-7; no firm D call. The CDR3 covers 13 residues. The germline V and J ends were trimmed by 5 bases and 2 bases, with 11 bases remaining between them. Looked up from germline, CDR1 is SGHRS and CDR2 is YFSETQ. In nucleotides, the CDR3 is TGCGCCAGCAGTCCCGTTGATCCCTACGAGCAGTACTTC. Translated: CASSPVDPYEQYF. The complete variable domain, with remaining parts taken from reference TRBV5-1 and TRBJ2-7, reads KAGVTQTPRYLIKTRGQQVTLSCSPISGHRSVSWYQQTPGQGLQFLFEYFSETQRNKGNFPGRFSGRQFSNSRSEMNVSTLELGDSALYLCASSPVDPYEQYFGPGTRLTVT.

The genes are TRBV6-5 and TRBJ1-1; 7 nucleotides match TRBD1. The J segment lost 0 bases and the V segment lost 2 bases, leaving 3 bases of the junction unmatched. Germline CDR1 MNHEY, CDR2 SVGAGI. This CDR3 region has 15 residues. CDR3 amino acids: CASSYLGQLNTEAFF. CDR3 sequence (DNA): TGTGCCAGCAGTTACCTGGGACAGCTGAACACTGAAGCTTTCTTT.